These 25 T cell receptor beta chains originate from one sample sequenced in a study of beta chain features in type 1 diabetes. As every portion of the isolated RNA was reverse transcribed, the sequencing read expressed TCRB transcripts. Sequencing was performed with immunoSEQ multiplex PCR; in TCRdb, only in-frame clones are kept and a portion is missing. The repertoire holds roughly 300,000 clones, with less than 15% as singletons. The sequenced sample consisted of central memory CD4+ T cells from blood. Receptors originate from a man under 40 in good health.

The chain recombines TRBV5-1 with TRBJ1-2; D uncertain. Between the trimmed V and J ends, which lost 0 bases and 6 bases, there was a span of 12 bases. Germline CDR1 reads SGHRS; CDR2 reads YFSETQ. The CDR3 covers 14 residues. CDR3 protein: CASSLGDNPNGYTF. CDR3 nucleotides: TGCGCCAGCAGCTTGGGAGACAACCCTAATGGCTACACCTTC.

This clone appeared a few times. The chain links TRBV5-1 to TRBJ2-1, with 7 bases that match TRBD2. This CDR3 comprises 16 residues. J gave up 6 bases and V 1 base, and 10 bases lay outside the gene matches. Germline CDR1 SGHRS, CDR2 YFSETQ. In DNA, the CDR3 is TGCGCCAGCAGCTTGAGTTTCGGGACTATTACCAATGAGCAGTTCTTC. This gives the protein CASSLSFGTITNEQFF.

In its sample, this clone was seen a few times. The chain carries TRBV5-1 and TRBJ2-5, with D possibly TRBD2 on 5 matching bases. CDR3 length: 15 amino acids. Deletions cut 1 base from V and 4 bases from J, with 14 bases between. CDR1 and CDR2 (germline): SGHRS, YFSETQ. The CDR3 sequence: CASSLSGRLVETQYF. In DNA form, the CDR3 reads TGCGCCAGCAGCTTGTCTGGGAGACTGGTAGAGACCCAGTACTTC. Drawing the rest from reference TRBV5-1 and TRBJ2-5, the complete variable domain is KAGVTQTPRYLIKTRGQQVTLSCSPISGHRSVSWYQQTPGQGLQFLFEYFSETQRNKGNFPGRFSGRQFSNSRSEMNVSTLELGDSALYLCASSLSGRLVETQYFGPGTRLLVL.

This clone has more than one count but fewer than ten. The chain carries TRBV18 and TRBJ2-3; 7 bases fit TRBD2. The CDR3 is 16 residues long. J lost 0 bases, V lost 5 bases, and 8 bases had no gene match. Looked up from germline, CDR1 is KGHSH and CDR2 is LQKENI. The CDR3 sequence is CASSSGTRGSTDTQYF. The CDR3 coding sequence is TGTGCCAGCTCATCAGGGACGCGGGGGAGCACAGATACGCAGTATTTT.

The chain employs TRBV6-5 and TRBJ1-5; 7 bases are a match to TRBD1. The CDR3 length is 13 residues. The V gene end was trimmed by 4 bases and the J gene end by 7 bases; junction bases not matched to a gene: 4. The germline CDR1 and CDR2 sequences are MNHEY and SVGAGI. CDR3 nucleotides: TGTGCCAGCAGTTTTGAGGGGGCCCAGCCCCAGCATTTT. It yields the protein CASSFEGAQPQHF.

The gene calls are TRBV11-2 and TRBJ2-1; D not certain. Germline lookup yields CDR1 SGHAT and CDR2 FQNNGV. CDR3 length: 16 amino acids. Trimming shortened V by 3 bases and J by 1 base, and 13 bases separated the two germline ends. This chain's CDR3 is CASSLAGVPSYNEQFF. The CDR3 DNA is TGTGCCAGCAGCTTGGCTGGGGTCCCTTCCTACAATGAGCAGTTCTTC. The variable domain in full, with the rest retrieved from reference TRBV11-2 and TRBJ2-1, is EAGVAQSPRYKIIEKRQSVAFWCNPISGHATLYWYQQILGQGPKLLIQFQNNGVVDDSQLPKDRFSAERLKGVDSTLKIQPAKLEDSAVYLCASSLAGVPSYNEQFFGPGTRLTVL.

Ten or more counts support this clone. J is TRBJ2-7 and V is TRBV5-1; 9 nucleotides match TRBD1. The junction had 5 bases not matched to a gene; V was cut back by 4 bases and J by 0 bases. Germline V gene sequence: CDR1 SGHRS, CDR2 YFSETQ. This CDR3 comprises 15 residues. CDR3 nucleotide sequence: TGCGCCAGCAGCGTGGGACAGGGCCCCTCCTACGAGCAGTACTTC. This gives the protein CASSVGQGPSYEQYF.

The chain recombines TRBV25-1 with TRBJ1-1; 7 nucleotides agree with TRBD1. CDR1 MGHDK and CDR2 SYGVNS come from the germline V gene. The CDR3 contains 17 residues. V dropped 2 bases and J dropped 8; count of bases not matched to a gene: 17. In nucleotides, the CDR3 is TGTGCCAGCAGTGAAGGGGGCGCAGGGGGTTGGCCCCTGGAAGCTTTCTTT. This gives the protein CASSEGGAGGWPLEAFF.

This clone was observed a handful of times. The V call is TRBV10-3, the J call TRBJ2-2, with 7 positions matching TRBD1. V shed 5 bases and J 5 bases; nucleotides not matched to a gene: 8. CDR1 and CDR2 from the germline V gene are ENHRY and SYGVKD. The length of the CDR3 is 15 residues. CDR3 protein: CAISQGTANTGELFF. The DNA for the CDR3 is TGTGCCATCAGTCAAGGGACAGCCAATACCGGGGAGCTGTTTTTT.

The chain joins TRBV6-5 to TRBJ2-1; D is perhaps TRBD2 (5 bases). Germline V gene data show CDR1 as MNHEY and CDR2 as SVGAGI. This CDR3 has 15 amino acids. Trimming left V 4 bases short and J 6 bases short, with 16 bases between. CDR3 bases: TGTGCCAGCAGTTTTAGCGCAGCTTGGACCAATGAGCAGTTCTTC. Its protein product is CASSFSAAWTNEQFF.

The chain recombines TRBV19 with TRBJ1-5; unclear D gene. The germline V gene encodes CDR1 LNHDA and CDR2 SQIVND (reference sequence). The CDR3 totals 14 residues. V was shortened by 6 bases and J by 0 bases, with 9 bases between the two germline ends. The CDR3 spells CASSGVNSNQPQHF. CDR3 DNA: TGTGCCAGTAGCGGGGTAAATAGCAATCAGCCCCAGCATTTT.

This clone was observed a few times. The chain couples TRBV6-1 to TRBJ2-3; D remains ambiguous. The CDR3 has 15 residues. V was pared by 1 base and J by 0 bases, with 8 bases between. Germline lookup yields CDR1 MNHNS and CDR2 SASEGT. This CDR3 reads CASSEDGYSTDTQYF. CDR3 in DNA: TGTGCCAGCAGTGAAGATGGGTATAGCACAGATACGCAGTATTTT.

This clone appeared a few times. This chain's CDR3 is CASSPLSANTGELFF. CDR3 sequence (DNA): TGTGCCAGCTCACCATTGAGCGCGAACACCGGGGAGCTGTTTTTT. The chain couples TRBV18 to TRBJ2-2, with D unresolved. V lost 2 bases, J lost 0 bases, and 7 bases lay in between. The CDR3 spans 15 residues. Germline CDR1 is KGHSH and CDR2 is LQKENI.

This clone appeared a few times. The rearrangement uses TRBV29-1 and TRBJ2-3; D unresolved. The CDR3 is made up of 14 amino acids. The germline gives CDR1 SQVTM, CDR2 ANQGSEA. V was cut by 0 bases and J by 0 bases, with 7 bases left in between. The CDR3 nucleotides read TGCAGCGTTGAAGAGCAGGCTAGCACAGATACGCAGTATTTT. This codes for CSVEEQASTDTQYF.

As to this clone: Since a much larger clone is just one base distant, this may be a read error. The gene calls are TRBV7-7 and TRBJ1-1, with D uncertain. V was trimmed by 1 base and J by 1 base, leaving 4 bases between them. The CDR3 totals 13 residues. The germline V gene encodes CDR1 SSHAT and CDR2 FNYEAQ (reference sequence). CDR3 loop: CASSLDKNTEAFF. CDR3 coding DNA: TGTGCCAGCAGCTTAGACAAGAACACTGAAGCTTTCTTT.

The chain has TRBV21-1 and TRBJ2-5; the table's D call of TRBD1 was not tested on the DNA. TRBV21-1 is marked as a pseudogene. The CDR3 is 19 amino acids. In DNA, the CDR3 is TGTGCCAGCAGCAATGTGAGGACAGGGGGCTTTCCCCTCCAAGAGACCCAGTACTTC. Translated, it gives CASSNVRTGGFPLQETQYF.

The CDR3 region has the DNA TGTGCCAGCGGGCGATCCTTAACCTCAACTAATGAAAAACTGTTTTTT. Its translation is CASGRSLTSTNEKLFF. The genes are TRBV7-8 and TRBJ1-4; D is unclear. The germline V gene encodes CDR1 SGHVS and CDR2 FQNEAQ. This CDR3 has 16 amino acids. The V gene lost 8 bases and the J gene lost 0 bases, with 16 bases spanning the gap.

This clone occurred a few times. The J gene is TRBJ2-1, the V gene TRBV5-1; weak D call: TRBD1 (5 bases). Looked up from germline, CDR1 is SGHRS and CDR2 is YFSETQ. Trimming cost V 0 bases and J 7 bases, with 11 bases left between them. This CDR3 has 14 amino acids. DNA of the CDR3: TGCGCCAGCAGCTTGGTGGGCAGGGAAAATGAGCAGTTCTTC. This translates into CASSLVGRENEQFF.

This clone was seen a few times. The chain links TRBV5-6 to TRBJ2-5; D is unclear. In germline, CDR1 is SGHDT, CDR2 YYEEEE. The V end lost 0 bases, the J end lost 5 bases, and 11 bases lay between the germline ends. The CDR3 extends over 14 amino acids. The CDR3 sequence: CASSLDQPLETQYF. CDR3 nucleotides: TGTGCCAGCAGCTTGGACCAGCCGTTGGAGACCCAGTACTTC.

This clone was detected many times. The V gene is TRBV12-5, the J gene TRBJ2-3; D is unclear. In germline, CDR1 is LGHNT, CDR2 FRNRAP. CDR3 length: 12 amino acids. Trimming left V 7 bases short and J 6 bases short, with 11 bases between. The CDR3 sequence: CASALRTDTQYF. The CDR3 DNA reads TGTGCTAGTGCCCTGAGGACGGATACGCAGTATTTT.

This clone has a handful of counts. The rearrangement joins TRBV11-1 to TRBJ2-7; D may match TRBD1 or TRBD2 (5 bases each). Germline CDR1 SGHAT, CDR2 FQDESV (reference sequence). There are 16 residues in the CDR3. With 5 bases removed from V and 4 bases from J, the gap between germline ends came to 21 bases. The DNA of the CDR3 is TGTGCCAGCAGCCAAGATGGGGCCGGGGTCGCATACGAGCAGTACTTC. Its protein product is CASSQDGAGVAYEQYF.

This clone came up a few times. Other nucleotide sequences in the sample specify the same CDR3. The chain links TRBV6-6 to TRBJ2-3; no reliable D call. Trimming left V 6 bases short and J 2 bases short, with 6 bases between. This CDR3 is built from 12 residues. The germline gives CDR1 MNHNY, CDR2 SVGAGI (reference sequence). CDR3 in amino acids: CASSPNTDTQYF. CDR3 DNA: TGTGCCAGCAGCCCTAACACAGATACGCAGTATTTT.

This clone was recorded a few times. The gene calls are TRBV12-2 and TRBJ2-7; the DNA was not used to check the table's D call, TRBD2. TRBV12-2 is termed a pseudogene. This CDR3 is built from 16 residues. Here the CDR3 reads CASRLVHGGETYEQYV. The CDR3 nucleotides read TGTGCAAGTCGCTTAGTACACGGCGGGGAAACCTACGAGCAGTACGTC.

This clone was picked up many times. The chain is built from TRBV14 and TRBJ2-1; D not certain. Trimming left V 4 bases short and J 0 bases short, with 10 bases between. The V gene's germline CDR1 is SGHDN and CDR2 FVKESK. CDR3 length: 15 amino acids. Here the CDR3 DNA reads TGTGCCAGCAGCCCCGTCGGCAGCTCCTACAATGAGCAGTTCTTC. This codes for CASSPVGSSYNEQFF.

The V call is TRBV7-3, the J call TRBJ1-1; 7 bases map to TRBD1. Trimming cost V 3 bases and J 6 bases; bases outside gene matches: 10. This CDR3 contains 15 residues. Per the germline V gene, CDR1 is SGHTA and CDR2 is FQGTGA. This CDR3 is CASSLLGQANSEAFF. As DNA, the CDR3 is TGTGCCAGCAGCTTGCTCGGACAGGCCAATTCTGAAGCTTTCTTT. The variable domain in full, with the rest retrieved from reference TRBV7-3 and TRBJ1-1, is GAGVSQTPSNKVTEKGKYVELRCDPISGHTALYWYRQSLGQGPEFLIYFQGTGAADDSGLPNDRFFAVRPEGSVSTLKIQRTERGDSAVYLCASSLLGQANSEAFFGQGTRLTVV.